This T cell receptor beta chain was captured in a study of OX40 agonist ivuxolimab in advanced cancers. Study context: Patients were over 65% male with ages about 23 to 90, mean approximately 55. Antecedent anti-PD-1, anti-PD-L1 or anti-CTLA-4 therapy was permissible, with 40% having received some.

Profiling relied on immunoSEQ multiplex PCR, and the TCRdb table lists in-frame clones only, not all of them. Of some 70,000 clones listed, over 75% were seen once; the top ten hold around 8%. As regards this clone: The antigen is not known.

Study results and caveats: Clonal expansion was among the lowest in partial responders at 0.1-3.0 mg/kg, especially CD8+. Blood T cells, both CD4+ and CD8+, expanded clonally by week 6 at 0.1 to 3.0 mg/kg.

Trimming cost V 9 bases and J 9 bases, with 21 bases left between them. CDR1 is LNHDA, CDR2 SQIVND, per germline (reference sequence). The CDR3 contains 14 residues. This sequence originates from an adult with an advanced solid tumor such as melanoma, head and neck, liver or kidney cancer. The sequenced sample was CD4+ or CD8+ T cells sorted from blood, obtained in a trial of the OX40 agonist ivuxolimab. V gene TRBV19 combines with J gene TRBJ2-1, with D perhaps matching TRBD1 or TRBD2 (5 bases each). The CDR3 coding sequence is TGTGCCAGCTCCCGGGACCCCGCCTTGGGTGAGCAGTTCTTC. This sequence encodes CASSRDPALGEQFF.